The rows below give T cell receptor beta chains drawn from one sample of a study of blood T cell repertoires in COVID-19. Method: immunoSEQ multiplex PCR; TCRdb's copy keeps in-frame clones and lacks some. The sample consists of 350,000 to 450,000 clones, roughly 86% of them appearing once. The sequenced sample consisted of peripheral blood. All receptors derive from a woman aged 55-70 years with COVID-19, enrolled during active disease. CDR3s include the opening cysteine and the closing phenylalanine or tryptophan. D genes are given only for firm matches. Some rows have no size entry. The others give once, few or many, or a class for an expanded clone.

TRBJ2-2,.,TRBV5-4,once,TGTGCCAGCAGCTTGGTCGGGGGGAACACCGGGGAGCTGTTTTTT,CASSLVGGNTGELFF
TRBJ1-5,TRBD1,TRBV19,many,TGTGCCAGTAGGCTACAGGGGGCAGGCAATCAGCCCCAGCATTTT,CASRLQGAGNQPQHF
TRBJ1-6,TRBD1,TRBV30,.,TGTGCCTGGAGGGGGGACAGCCTCAATTCACCCCTCCACTTT,CAWRGDSLNSPLHF
TRBJ2-7,.,TRBV7-8,.,TGTGCCAGCAGCTCGACCGGGACCTACGAGCAGTACTTC,CASSSTGTYEQYF
TRBJ1-2,.,TRBV21-1,.,TGTGCCAGCAGCGCCGCTCCCGGGGGGCGAAACTATGGCTACACCTTC,CASSAAPGGRNYGYTF
TRBJ1-1,.,TRBV10-3,.,TGTGCCATCTCCCGGGGGATGAACACTGAAGCTTTCTTT,CAISRGMNTEAFF
TRBJ1-6,TRBD1,TRBV5-6,.,TGTGCCAGCAGCTTGGGGGGCGCAGGGGGTAATTCACCCCTCCACTTT,CASSLGGAGGNSPLHF
TRBJ2-1,TRBD1,TRBV11-1,once,TGTGCCAGCACCCTGGACAGGGGCAATGAGCAGTTCTTC,CASTLDRGNEQFF
TRBJ2-7,TRBD1,TRBV6-5,.,TGTGCCAGCAGTTACAGGGACAGGGGGGACGAGCAGTACTTC,CASSYRDRGDEQYF
TRBJ2-1,TRBD2,TRBV11-3,.,TGTGCCAGCAGCTTGAGCGGGGGGGCCAATGAGCAGTTCTTC,CASSLSGGANEQFF
TRBJ2-1,TRBD2,TRBV3-1/TRBV3-2,.,TGTGCCGCTAGCGGGGGGGCCTACAATGAGCAGTTCTTC,CAASGGAYNEQFF
TRBJ1-2,TRBD1,TRBV5-4,.,TGTGCCAGCAGCTTGGACTCGACAGGGGGCTATGGCTACACCTTC,CASSLDSTGGYGYTF
TRBJ2-1,.,TRBV7-6,.,TGTGCCAGCAGCCGCCTTAGCGCCGACTCCCTCTACAATGAGCAGTTCTTC,CASSRLSADSLYNEQFF
TRBJ2-1,.,TRBV4-2,.,TGTGCCAGCAGCCAACACTCCGCGAGCTCCTACAATGAGCAGTTCTTC,CASSQHSASSYNEQFF
TRBJ2-1,TRBD2,TRBV4-2,few,TGTGCCAGCAGCCTACTAGCGGGGGTAGAGCAGTTCTTC,CASSLLAGVEQFF
TRBJ1-5,TRBD1,TRBV6-5,.,TGTGCCAGCAGTTACTCGAATCCTCGGACAGGGGGCCCCCAGCATTTT,CASSYSNPRTGGPQHF
TRBJ1-2,.,TRBV15,.,TGTGCCACCAGCAGAGATGAAGCAGGGAACTATGGCTACACCTTC,CATSRDEAGNYGYTF
TRBJ2-7,TRBD1,TRBV6-5,.,TGTGCCAGCAACGCCAGGACAGGCTTGTACTACGAGCAGTACTTC,CASNARTGLYYEQYF
TRBJ2-1,.,TRBV19,.,TGTGCCAGTAGCAGGGGCGGCAATGAGCAGTTCTTC,CASSRGGNEQFF
TRBJ2-3,TRBD2,TRBV5-4,.,TGTGCCGGGGGGAGGGGAACAGATACGCAGTATTTT,CAGGRGTDTQYF
TRBJ1-2,.,TRBV12-3/TRBV12-4,.,TGTGCCAGCAGTCCGACAGCAGGGTATGGCTACACCTTC,CASSPTAGYGYTF
TRBJ2-7,TRBD1,TRBV9,.,TGTGCCAGCAGCGTAGGGACAGGTACCTACGAGCAGTACTTC,CASSVGTGTYEQYF
TRBJ2-3,TRBD1,TRBV5-1,.,TGCGCCAGCAGCTCTAGGGACAGATCCTACACAGATACGCAGTATTTT,CASSSRDRSYTDTQYF